This TCR beta chain was observed in a study of CD8 T cells in Susac syndrome. Study-level findings and limits: The relatively small number of individuals in the TCR sequencing and HLA analysis was acknowledged by the study.

Germline V CDR1 and CDR2: SGHNT, YYREEE (reference sequence). The CDR3 has 17 amino acids. The V segment lost 4 bases and the J segment 0 bases; nucleotides outside the gene matches: 7. In the case of this clonotype: Its cognate antigen is unknown.

The T cells that were sequenced for TCR beta were CD8+ and CD4+ cells from blood. RNA in amounts of roughly 0.45 to 1 ug was reverse transcribed with random hexamers. Amplification of the TCR beta CDR3 was carried out by immunoSEQ multiplex PCR, which spanned a total of 54 Vbeta and 13 Jbeta segments. Each CDR3 protein gets one entry after TCRdb re-called the immunoSEQ multiplex PCR reads with MiXCR. The table has approximately 190,000 distinct CDR3 sequences, roughly 90% seen once. The sample comprised CD4+ T cells from PBMCs. The rearrangement joins TRBV5-4 to TRBJ2-2; 9 nucleotides line up with TRBD2. This clonotype originated in a human donor with Susac syndrome. The CDR3: CASSVGRLAANTGELFF. The CDR3 coding sequence is TGTGCCAGCAGCGTTGGGAGACTAGCGGCGAACACCGGGGAGCTGTTTTTT.